This T cell receptor delta chain came from a study of Vδ1+ human thymocytes. To note about this clone: What it binds is unknown.

Purity of the sorted Vdelta1+ thymocytes ranged from roughly 96% to 99.6%. RNA was extracted from the cells and then reverse transcribed. Pooled V-gene forward primers with one constant-region reverse primer generated the CDR3 amplicons by multiplex PCR. TCRdb used CATT to re-call clones from the multiplex PCR reads. The sample lists under 80,000 delta-chain clones, approximately 37% occurring once. The CDR3 consists of 17 residues. The V gene's germline CDR1 is TSWWSYY and CDR2 QGS. The V and J ends lost 3 bases and 0 bases respectively, with 17 bases between them. General study results and limits: In the thymus, TRG and TRD repertoires looked highly polyclonal with Gaussian CDR3 lengths. Donors shared many TRG clonotypes but few TRD clonotypes. Unlike peripheral blood Vdelta1+ controls, thymic delta-chain sequences included approximately 21% Vdelta2 and few Vdelta3.

This sequence joins TRDV1 and TRDJ1, with D maybe TRDD3 (6 bases). This clonotype originated in a boy under two years old who had congenital heart surgery. The specimen was Vdelta1+ gamma-delta thymocytes from the thymus. Subset given: FACS-sorted CD3+ TCRalphabeta- TCRVdelta1+ TCRVdelta2- thymocytes. CDR3 sequence reads: CALGDPLGLGNTDKLIF. CDR3 DNA: TGTGCTCTTGGGGATCCTCTGGGACTGGGAAACACCGATAAACTCATCTTT.